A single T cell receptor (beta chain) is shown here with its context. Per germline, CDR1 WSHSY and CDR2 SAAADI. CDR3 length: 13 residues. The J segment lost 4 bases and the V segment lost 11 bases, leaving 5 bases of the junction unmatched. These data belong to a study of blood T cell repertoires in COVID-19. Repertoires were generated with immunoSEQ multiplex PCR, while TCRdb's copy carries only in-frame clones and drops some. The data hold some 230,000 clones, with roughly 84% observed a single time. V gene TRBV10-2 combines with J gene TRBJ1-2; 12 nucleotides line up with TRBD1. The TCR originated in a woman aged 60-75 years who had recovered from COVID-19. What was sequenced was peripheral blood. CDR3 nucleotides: TGCGCCGGGACAGGGGGCGTCGGCTATGGCTACACCTTC. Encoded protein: CAGTGGVGYGYTF.